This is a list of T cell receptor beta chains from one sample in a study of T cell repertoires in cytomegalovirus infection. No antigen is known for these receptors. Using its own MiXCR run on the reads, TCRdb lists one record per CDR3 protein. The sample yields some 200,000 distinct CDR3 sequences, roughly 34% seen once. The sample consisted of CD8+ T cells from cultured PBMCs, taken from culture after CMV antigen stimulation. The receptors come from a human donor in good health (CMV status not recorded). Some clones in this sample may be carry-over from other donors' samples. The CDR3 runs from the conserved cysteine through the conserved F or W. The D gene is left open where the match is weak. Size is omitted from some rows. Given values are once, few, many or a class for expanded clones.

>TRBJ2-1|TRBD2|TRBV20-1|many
CSARGTSVYNEQFF
TGCAGTGCTAGAGGGACTAGCGTGTACAATGAGCAGTTCTTC
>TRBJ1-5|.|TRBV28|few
CASSHRGINQPQHF
TGTGCCAGCAGCCATCGGGGTATCAATCAGCCCCAGCATTTT
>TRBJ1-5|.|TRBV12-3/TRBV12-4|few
CASSDRSNQPQHF
TGTGCCAGCAGCGACAGAAGCAATCAGCCCCAGCATTTT
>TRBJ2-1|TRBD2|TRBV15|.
CATSRDGGGALNNEQFF
TGTGCCACCAGCAGAGACGGGGGGGGGGCACTTAACAATGAGCAGTTCTTC
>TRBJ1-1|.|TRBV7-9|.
CASSSTFPGDTIWAAFF
TGTGCCAGCAGCTCCACCTTCCCGGGGGACACCATCTGGGCGGCTTTCTTT
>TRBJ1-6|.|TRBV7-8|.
CASSPRDIGLRSPLHF
TGTGCCAGCAGCCCTAGGGACATAGGGCTTAGGTCACCCCTCCACTTT
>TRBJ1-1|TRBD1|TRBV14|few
CASSRRQGITEAFF
TGTGCCAGCAGCCGAAGACAGGGGATCACTGAAGCTTTCTTT
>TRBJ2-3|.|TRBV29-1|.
CSVVGRSLSDTQYF
TGCAGCGTTGTGGGCCGGTCGTTATCAGATACGCAGTATTTT
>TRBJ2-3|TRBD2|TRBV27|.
CASSLTSGRRTDTQYF
TGTGCCAGCAGTTTGACTAGCGGGAGGAGGACAGATACGCAGTATTTT
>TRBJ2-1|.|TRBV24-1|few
CATSDPNRGRELKYNEQFF
TGTGCCACCAGTGACCCCAACCGTGGGCGCGAGCTTAAATACAATGAGCAGTTCTTC
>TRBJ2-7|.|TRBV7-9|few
CASSLSAGPGYEQYF
TGTGCCAGCAGCTTATCAGCGGGCCCAGGTTACGAGCAGTACTTC
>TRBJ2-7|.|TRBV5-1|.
CASNGQESYEQYF
TGCGCCAGCAACGGGCAGGAGTCCTACGAGCAGTACTTC
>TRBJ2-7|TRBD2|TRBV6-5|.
CASSYASGTSYEQYF
TGTGCCAGCAGTTACGCCAGCGGGACCTCCTACGAGCAGTACTTC
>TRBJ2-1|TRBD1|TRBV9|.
CASSVIGQGSIEQFF
TGTGCCAGCAGCGTAATAGGACAGGGTTCTATTGAGCAGTTCTTC
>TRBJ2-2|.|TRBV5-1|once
CASSFPLTGELFF
TGCGCCAGCAGCTTCCCCTTGACCGGGGAGCTGTTTTTT
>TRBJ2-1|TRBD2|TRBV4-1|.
CASSQDPAGGLNEQFF
TGCGCCAGCAGCCAAGATCCAGCGGGGGGACTCAATGAGCAGTTCTTC
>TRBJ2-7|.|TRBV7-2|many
CASSSRPTAAAYYEQYF
TGTGCCAGCAGCTCACGCCCCACGGCGGCAGCCTACTACGAGCAGTACTTC
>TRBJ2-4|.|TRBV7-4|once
CASSLSQGPAKNIQYF
TGTGCCAGCAGCTTATCCCAGGGACCAGCCAAAAACATTCAGTACTTC
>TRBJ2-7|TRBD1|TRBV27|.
CASSFRGHSSYEQYF
TGTGCCAGCAGTTTTAGGGGGCACTCCTCCTACGAGCAGTACTTC
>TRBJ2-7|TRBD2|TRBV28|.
CASSFPTSGSSYEQYF
TGTGCCAGCAGTTTCCCGACTAGCGGGAGCTCCTACGAGCAGTACTTC
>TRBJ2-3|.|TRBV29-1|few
CSVEERSSTDTQYF
TGCAGCGTTGAAGAGCGGAGCAGCACAGATACGCAGTATTTT
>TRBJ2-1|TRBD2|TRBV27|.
CASSLVWGRLAGVNEQFF
TGTGCCAGCAGTTTAGTCTGGGGTAGACTAGCGGGAGTCAATGAGCAGTTCTTC
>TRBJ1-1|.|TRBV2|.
CASIRTVNTEAFF
TGTGCCAGCATTCGGACGGTTAACACTGAAGCTTTCTTT
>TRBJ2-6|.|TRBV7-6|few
CASTTGHSDSGANVLTF
TGTGCCAGCACCACGGGACACAGCGACTCTGGGGCCAACGTCCTGACTTTC
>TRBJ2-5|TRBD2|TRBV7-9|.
CASSAGGLAGPKERETQYF
TGTGCCAGCAGCGCGGGGGGACTAGCGGGACCAAAAGAGAGGGAGACCCAGTACTTC
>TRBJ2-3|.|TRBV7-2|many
CASSSPREPSTDTQYF
TGTGCCAGCAGCTCCCCACGAGAACCTAGCACAGATACGCAGTATTTT
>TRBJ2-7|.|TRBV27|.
CASGEGYEQYF
TGTGCCAGCGGTGAGGGCTACGAGCAGTACTTC
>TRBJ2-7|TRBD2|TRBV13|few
CASSSSSGGGYEQYF
TGTGCCAGCAGCTCCTCCTCGGGAGGGGGCTACGAGCAGTACTTC
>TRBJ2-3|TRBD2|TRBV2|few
CASRAGLAGIVDTQYF
TGTGCCAGCAGGGCGGGACTAGCGGGGATTGTTGATACGCAGTATTTT
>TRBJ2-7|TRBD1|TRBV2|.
CARSGTGETYEQYF
TGTGCCAGAAGCGGGACAGGGGAGACCTACGAGCAGTACTTC
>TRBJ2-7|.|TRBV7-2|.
CASSSGFSYEQYF
TGTGCCAGCAGCTCGGGATTTTCCTACGAGCAGTACTTC
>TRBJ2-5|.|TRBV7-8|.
CASSLGQKETQYF
TGTGCCAGCAGCCTCGGACAGAAAGAGACCCAGTACTTC
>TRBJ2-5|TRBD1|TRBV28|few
CASSLLGTGTLGPETQYF
TGTGCCAGCAGTTTATTAGGGACAGGAACCCTCGGCCCAGAGACCCAGTACTTC
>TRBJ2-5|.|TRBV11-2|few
CASSLGWRRTEETQYF
TGTGCCAGCAGCTTAGGATGGAGAAGGACAGAAGAGACCCAGTACTTC
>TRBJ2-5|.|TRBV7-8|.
CASSLALLGDRRANPQETQYF
TGTGCCAGCAGCTTAGCTCTATTGGGGGACCGGCGGGCTAACCCCCAAGAGACCCAGTACTTC
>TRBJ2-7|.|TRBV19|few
CASSPGHHYEQYF
TGTGCCAGTAGTCCCGGACACCACTACGAGCAGTACTTC
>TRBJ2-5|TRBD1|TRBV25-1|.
CASSGPGQGPETQYF
TGTGCCAGCAGTGGCCCCGGACAGGGGCCAGAGACCCAGTACTTC
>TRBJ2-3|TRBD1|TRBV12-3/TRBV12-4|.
CASSPGQGAYTDTQYF
TGTGCCAGCAGCCCTGGACAGGGGGCCTACACAGATACGCAGTATTTT
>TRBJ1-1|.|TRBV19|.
CASSTGMKNTEAFF
TGTGCCAGTAGTACTGGGATGAAGAACACTGAAGCTTTCTTT
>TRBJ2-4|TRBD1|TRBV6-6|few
CASSSPGQGVRPKNIQYF
TGTGCCAGCAGTTCACCGGGACAGGGGGTCCGGCCCAAAAACATTCAGTACTTC
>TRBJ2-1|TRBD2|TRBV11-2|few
CASSFAGVPNEQFF
TGTGCCAGCAGCTTCGCGGGGGTCCCCAATGAGCAGTTCTTC
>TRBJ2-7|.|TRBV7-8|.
CASSYIRTAENEQYF
TGTGCCAGCAGCTATATAAGGACGGCAGAGAACGAGCAGTACTTC
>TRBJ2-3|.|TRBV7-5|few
CISVPEAESPGLAGELTDTQYF
.
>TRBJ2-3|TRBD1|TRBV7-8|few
CASRTTGGESDTQYF
TGTGCCAGCAGGACAACAGGGGGCGAATCCGATACGCAGTATTTT
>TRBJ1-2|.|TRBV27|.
CASSHITGKIHGYTF
TGTGCCAGCAGCCATATTACAGGGAAAATCCATGGCTACACCTTC